The source of this T cell receptor (beta chain) is a study of read filtering for tumor transcriptome and immune sequencing (dated by TCRdb to about 2020). A note on the overall study: Of the patients in the cohort, under 20 were male and 14 were female, and their mean age was about 72 years, with a range of roughly 47 to 80. Under revised international staging, eight or nine patients fell into R-ISS I, about 17 into R-ISS II and over five into R-ISS III. Whole-transcriptome libraries were prepared with the TruSeq RNA Access Library Prep Kit after DNase treatment. TCR-region mapped reads per sample ranged from about 3.5 to 10.27 million with IR-seq versus only roughly 80 to 1273 with RNA-seq. Using the same bone marrow samples, the study ran both targeted immune repertoire sequencing and bulk whole-transcriptome sequencing and then compared the TCR repertoires from each method. One main goal was a read-filtering strategy for immune repertoire data, in particular deciding whether clonotypes backed by only one read should be removed. Study-wide conclusions, independent of this receptor: When single-read clonotypes were removed, the proportions of shared clonotypes in IR-seq and RNA-seq correlated more strongly. Compared with RNA-seq, IR-seq captured clonotypes at much higher depth and more reliably, and a smaller IR-seq throughput was enough to identify most shared clonotypes. Rather than purified T cells, the sorted CD138-negative fraction was a mixed bone marrow immune population. Single-read clonotypes made up roughly 82% of clonotypes but about 3.6% of total reads in IR-seq, and about three quarters of clonotypes and 44.6% of reads in RNA-seq.

Every patient had bone marrow sampled at the time of active disease. Ficoll-Hypaque density gradient centrifugation was used to isolate bone marrow mononuclear cells. Myeloma plasma cells were removed and CD138-negative cells were obtained by negative selection following labeling with CD138 magnetic microbeads on a MACS separator. The purity of the isolated cells was checked by flow cytometry with CD138 antibodies on an Attune NxT. Total RNA was extracted with TRIzol reagent and quantified with a NanoDrop spectrophotometer. Paired RNA-seq and IR-seq were performed on each patient's CD138-negative bone marrow sample. Starting from 400 to 450 ng RNA, TCR libraries were constructed with the Immunoverse kit using molecular barcoded adaptors that cover the alpha/delta and beta/gamma chains. TCR library preparation used the same RNA that was used for transcriptome sequencing. Sequencing of the TCR libraries was done on an Illumina HiSeq 4000 with 2 x 150 cycles. As for the authors' bioinformatics: TCR reads were aligned to human V, D, J and C references and assembled into CDR3 clonotypes with MiXCR, including quality filtering and error correction. Clonotype counts and gene usage diversity were analyzed with the tcR package in R. For inspection of raw mapping reads, RNA-seq reads were mapped by STAR aligner version 2.5.3a onto GRCh37 of the human genome. To test the effect of sequencing depth on detected clonotypes, IR-seq fastq files were randomly downsampled using Seqtk 1.3. TCRdb handled the public reads itself, with Q25 trimming in fastp and clone calling in MiXCR, and kept productive beta chains. Each record represents a unique CDR3 protein, reported with the most common genes and DNA among its rows. The V and J calls come from TCRdb's annotation, not from the publication. The sample table shows roughly 69,000 distinct CDR3 sequences, and about 15% are seen once. The ten largest clones take up about 44% of the sample.

From the cysteine through the phenylalanine, the CDR3 covers 15 amino acids. Only CDR3 DNA remains: 45 bases, in frame from the first base. Per the germline V gene, SNHLY is the CDR1 and FYNNEI is the CDR2. V lost 6 bases and J lost 5 bases, and the count of bases not matched to a germline gene is 7. This clonotype occurred many times. The antigen it recognizes is unknown. No base quality values were provided; no much bigger clone lies one nucleotide off. The receptor was isolated from a donor aged 40 or older with multiple myeloma. The sequence is built from TRBV2 and TRBJ2-2; the junction holds 9 bases that match TRBD2. Sequencing was done on a sample of a population of CD138-negative cells sorted from bone marrow. What this sample's cell subset or site label stands for: bone marrow mononuclear cells depleted of CD138+ plasma/myeloma cells by negative magnetic selection. The CDR3 amino acid sequence is: CASSMGLAFTGELFF. The sequenced DNA is TGTGCCAGCAGCATGGGACTAGCCTTTACCGGGGAGCTGTTTTTT.